This T cell receptor (beta chain) was captured in a study of blood T cell repertoires in COVID-19. Looking at the study overall: From T cells, B-cell-depleted T cells, or PBMCs came the material, which was cDNA or gDNA.

The CDR3 spans 15 residues. Trimming took 3 bases from V and 0 from J; bases not matched to a gene: 6. Germline loops: CDR1 SQVTM, CDR2 ANQGSEA. TCRdb's table, derived via immunoSEQ multiplex PCR, lists solely in-frame clones and lacks some. The table lists fewer than 300,000 clones, roughly 92% of them singletons. Sequencing used peripheral blood. The source of this sequence is a woman in her thirties with COVID-19, enrolled during active disease. The V gene is TRBV29-1, the J gene TRBJ1-2, with TRBD1 identical over 8 bases. The CDR3 sequence is CSVEGTGQTNYGYTF. CDR3 in DNA: TGCAGCGTTGAGGGGACAGGCCAAACTAACTATGGCTACACCTTC.